Listed below are T cell receptor beta chains from one sample, sequenced in a study of CD8+ T cells in alopecia areata. Only in-frame clones appear in the TCRdb table, and some are missing; sequencing was by immunoSEQ multiplex PCR. The sample carries more than 9,000 clones, 50% to 65% recorded once. Sample: skin. Receptor source: a human donor with alopecia areata. The CDR3 runs from the conserved cysteine through the conserved F or W. The D gene is left open where the match is weak.

D	J	V	CDR3
NA	TRBJ1-1	TRBV2	CASKRLDIHEAFF
TRBD1	TRBJ2-7	TRBV6-5	CASRGQGAYEQYF
NA	TRBJ1-1	TRBV7-6	CASSLVGITEAFF
NA	TRBJ2-1	TRBV4-1	CASSQVDMGISYNEQFF
TRBD2	TRBJ2-2	TRBV18	CASSPTGGANTGELFF
NA	TRBJ1-3	TRBV6-5	CASSSTSGNTIYF
NA	TRBJ2-1	TRBV28	CASTHLVGNEQFF
TRBD1	TRBJ2-1	TRBV12-5	CASGLDRGPNEQFF
TRBD1	TRBJ2-7	TRBV6-5	CASRLQGAYEQYF
NA	TRBJ2-7	TRBV25-1	CASSEQGNDEQYF
NA	TRBJ2-7	TRBV7-2	CASSIETGPYEQYF
TRBD2	TRBJ2-3	TRBV5-4	CASSLEYEASGGRDTQYF
NA	TRBJ1-5	TRBV19	CASSIGRAYQPQHF
TRBD2	TRBJ2-7	TRBV7-9	CASSPALGGFYEQYF
NA	TRBJ2-5	TRBV7-2	CASSLGGEPGGETQYF
TRBD2	TRBJ2-4	TRBV7-2	CASSFRTRNIQYF
NA	TRBJ2-1	TRBV13	CASSDSYEQFF
NA	TRBJ2-5	TRBV19	CASSIDRGRETQYF
NA	TRBJ1-1	TRBV25-1	CASSGGRYTEAFF
NA	TRBJ2-5	TRBV14	CASSQVDRGTAINF
TRBD1	TRBJ2-7	TRBV5-1	CASSLAPDRGNEQYF
TRBD1	TRBJ1-2	TRBV5-4	CASSLPGQNYGYTF
TRBD1	TRBJ2-7	TRBV7-9	CASSSDRVDEQYF
TRBD1	TRBJ2-7	TRBV27	CASSSPRQGIKEEQYF
TRBD1	TRBJ2-7	TRBV19	CASSMGTGGPYEQYF
TRBD1	TRBJ2-7	TRBV28	CASSLTGTEIYEQYF
TRBD1	TRBJ1-1	TRBV6-5	CASIRTGLSVGEAFF
TRBD2	TRBJ2-7	TRBV4-3	CASSPRTSGSMRAYEQYF
NA	TRBJ1-2	TRBV10-3	CAISESEALRTGYTF
NA	TRBJ2-6	TRBV19	CASRGQLSGANVLTF
NA	TRBJ2-7	TRBV30	CAWSPSLEQYF
NA	TRBJ2-2	TRBV7-9	CASSLSLNTGELFF
NA	TRBJ1-2	TRBV7-2	CASSSRGGLGGYTF
NA	TRBJ1-1	TRBV6-6	CASSSWGAHTEAFF
NA	TRBJ1-2	TRBV27	CASSTVTGGYGYTF
NA	TRBJ1-4	TRBV7-9	CASSLPDSFGKLFF
NA	TRBJ2-3	TRBV7-2	CASSVTTSTDTQYF